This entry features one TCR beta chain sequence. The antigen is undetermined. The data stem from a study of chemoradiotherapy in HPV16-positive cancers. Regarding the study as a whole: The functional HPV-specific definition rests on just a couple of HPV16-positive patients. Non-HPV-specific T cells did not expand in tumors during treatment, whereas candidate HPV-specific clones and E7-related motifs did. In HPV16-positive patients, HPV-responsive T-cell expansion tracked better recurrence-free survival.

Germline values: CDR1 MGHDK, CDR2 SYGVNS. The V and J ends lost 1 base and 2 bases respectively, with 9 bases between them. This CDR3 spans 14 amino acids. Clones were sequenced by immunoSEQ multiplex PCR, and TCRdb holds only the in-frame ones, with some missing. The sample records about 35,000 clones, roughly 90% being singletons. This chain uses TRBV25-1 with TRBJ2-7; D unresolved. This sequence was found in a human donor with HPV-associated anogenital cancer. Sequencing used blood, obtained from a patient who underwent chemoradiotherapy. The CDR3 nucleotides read TGTGCCAGCAGTGAATCCTACAGACCCTACGAGCAGTACTTC. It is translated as CASSESYRPYEQYF.